This T cell receptor (beta chain) was captured in a study of cytotoxic CD8 clonotypes in ibrutinib-treated CLL. Overall study context: Patients gave response samples after a median about eleven months of treatment, range 6 to 36.

Sequencing used immunoSEQ multiplex PCR; TCRdb keeps in-frame clones, though not all of them. This sample carries some 130,000 clones, about three quarters of them seen once, and the ten largest clones take 5.1%. The length of the CDR3 is 15 residues. Germline CDR1 SGHAT, CDR2 FQDESV (reference sequence). Unmatched junction bases numbered 11, after V lost 4 bases and J lost 7 bases. The clonotype comes from a human donor with chronic lymphocytic leukemia. V usage is TRBV11-1 and J usage is TRBJ2-5; 8 bases agree with TRBD1. The sequenced sample was PBMCs, obtained after 24 months of ibrutinib treatment. CDR3 residues: CASSYRGQGEGTQYF. The CDR3 DNA reads as TGTGCCAGCAGCTACCGAGGACAGGGAGAAGGGACCCAGTACTTC. Filled out from reference TRBV11-1 and TRBJ2-5, the complete variable domain reads EAEVAQSPRYKITEKSQAVAFWCDPISGHATLYWYRQILGQGPELLVQFQDESVVDDSQLPKDRFSAERLKGVDSTLKIQPAELGDSAMYLCASSYRGQGEGTQYFGPGTRLLVL.